This T cell receptor (beta chain) emerged from a study of T cells in Graves' hyperthyroidism and ophthalmopathy. There are 14 residues in the CDR3. Trimming pared 1 base from V and 4 bases from J, leaving 10 bases between. Germline CDR1 reads ENHRY; CDR2 reads SYGVKD. Diagnostic decisions used clinical symptoms, serum thyroxine and TRAb, thyroid ultrasound and orbital computed tomography. Points on this clonotype: Its antigen is undetermined.

Amplification of TCR beta CDR3 regions used RNA as the template. In the first-round RT-PCR of the TCR CDR3, the HTBI primer set was used. Using its own MiXCR run on the multiplex PCR reads, TCRdb lists one record per CDR3 protein. The table has hundreds of thousands of distinct CDR3 sequences, approximately 42% seen once; the top ten hold less than 9%. Findings of the study overall: Expanded thyroid clonotypes (above 0.001) were mostly also found in blood.

This clonotype originated in an adult man with Graves' disease, either hyperthyroidism or ophthalmopathy (not recorded which). V is TRBV10-3 and J is TRBJ1-2; D call uncertain. The sample consisted of peripheral blood or thyroid tissue (not recorded which). This CDR3 is CAISEFFGTYGYTF. In DNA, the CDR3 is TGTGCCATCAGTGAGTTCTTTGGCACCTATGGCTACACCTTC.